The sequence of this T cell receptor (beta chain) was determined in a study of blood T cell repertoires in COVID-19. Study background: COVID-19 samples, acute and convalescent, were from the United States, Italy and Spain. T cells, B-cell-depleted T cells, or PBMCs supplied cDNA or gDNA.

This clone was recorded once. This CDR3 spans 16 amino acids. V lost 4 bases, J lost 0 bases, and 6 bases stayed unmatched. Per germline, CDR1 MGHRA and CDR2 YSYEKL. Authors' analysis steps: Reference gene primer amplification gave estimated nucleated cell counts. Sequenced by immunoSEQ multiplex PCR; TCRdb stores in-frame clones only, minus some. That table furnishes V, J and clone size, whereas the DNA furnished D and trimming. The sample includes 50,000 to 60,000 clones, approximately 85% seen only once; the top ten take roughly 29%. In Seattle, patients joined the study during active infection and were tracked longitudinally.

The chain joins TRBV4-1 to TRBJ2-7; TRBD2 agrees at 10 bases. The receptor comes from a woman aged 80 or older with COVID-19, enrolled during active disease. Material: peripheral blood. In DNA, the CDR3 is TGCGCCAGCAGCCGAGGACTAGCGGCAAGCTCCTACGAGCAGTACTTC. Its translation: CASSRGLAASSYEQYF.